The rows below give T cell receptor beta chains drawn from one sample of a study of blood T cell repertoires in COVID-19. Produced via immunoSEQ multiplex PCR; TCRdb's table is partial and in-frame only. The sample contains some 190,000 clones, over 75% of which appear only once. The sequencing input was peripheral blood. The origin of the receptors is a human donor with active or convalescent COVID-19. The donor label of this sample is uncertain. CDR3s include the opening cysteine and the closing phenylalanine or tryptophan. The D gene is left open where the match is weak. Clone size is not always given. Where it is, it says once, few, many or a class for expanded clones.

V gene	D gene	clone size	J gene	CDR3 DNA	CDR3 protein
TRBV2	.	few	TRBJ2-2	TGTGCCAGCAGTCCCCAGTCCATAACCGGGGAGCTGTTTTTT	CASSPQSITGELFF
TRBV24-1	TRBD2	.	TRBJ2-3	TGTGCCACCAGTGATTTGACTAGCGGGAGTATAGATACGCAGTATTTT	CATSDLTSGSIDTQYF
TRBV11-2	TRBD2	.	TRBJ2-5	TGTGCCAGCAGCTTTACTAGCGGGATGCAAGAGACCCAGTACTTC	CASSFTSGMQETQYF
TRBV12-3/TRBV12-4	.	.	TRBJ2-2	TGTGCCAGCAGCCTTTCCCGGGAGCTGTTTTTT	CASSLSRELFF
TRBV19	.	.	TRBJ2-2	TGTGCCAGTAGTATCCTTCAGGGTGGTGCCGGGGAGCTGTTTTTT	CASSILQGGAGELFF
TRBV7-9	.	.	TRBJ1-2	TGTGCCAGCAGCCTCGGACAGCTGTATGGCTACACCTTC	CASSLGQLYGYTF
TRBV27	.	.	TRBJ2-7	TGTGCCAGCAGCCCTAGCCCCAACGAGCAGTACTTC	CASSPSPNEQYF
TRBV4-1	TRBD2	.	TRBJ2-7	TGCGCCAGCAGCCAAGATTGGGGCGGGAGGAGGCTTGAGTACTTC	CASSQDWGGRRLEYF
TRBV19	.	few	TRBJ1-3	TGTGCCAGTAGTGCGACAGGACGCTCTGGAAACACCATATATTTT	CASSATGRSGNTIYF
TRBV9	TRBD1	.	TRBJ1-2	TGTGCCAGCAGCGCCCGGGACAGGGGGAACTATGGCTACACCTTC	CASSARDRGNYGYTF
TRBV5-5	.	.	TRBJ2-7	TGTGCCAGCAGCTTGGGGGCAGGGATTTACTACGAGCAGTACTTC	CASSLGAGIYYEQYF
TRBV27	.	.	TRBJ1-1	TGTGCCAGCAGGGGAGATACCGGACCCAAGAACACTGAAGCTTTCTTT	CASRGDTGPKNTEAFF
TRBV24-1	TRBD2	.	TRBJ2-7	TGTGCCACCAGTGATTCCGGGACTAGGCGACACGAGCAGTACTTC	CATSDSGTRRHEQYF
TRBV7-9	.	.	TRBJ1-2	TGTGCCAGCAGCTTATCCGCTGGTGAGGTATGGGGCTACACCTTC	CASSLSAGEVWGYTF
TRBV7-7	TRBD2	.	TRBJ2-1	TGTGCTAGCAGCTTAGAGCCGTTGCGGGAGTTTGACTACAATGAGCAGTTCTTC	CASSLEPLREFDYNEQFF
TRBV6-2/TRBV6-3	.	.	TRBJ1-5	TGTGCCAGCAGTTTCGGCTCAAGGGGAATTCAGCCCCAGCATTTT	CASSFGSRGIQPQHF
TRBV5-6	TRBD2	.	TRBJ2-3	TGTGCCAGCAGCTTGGGGCGGGAGGGCCGCGCAGATACGCAGTATTTT	CASSLGREGRADTQYF
TRBV27	TRBD1	few	TRBJ1-6	TGTGCCAGCATGACCGGGACAGAATATAATTCACCCCTCCACTTT	CASMTGTEYNSPLHF
TRBV11-2	TRBD2	.	TRBJ2-3	TGTGCCAGCAGCCACCCGACTAGCGGGAGCACAGATACGCAGTATTTT	CASSHPTSGSTDTQYF
TRBV20-1	.	.	TRBJ1-5	TGCAGTGCTAGTGGTCTCGGGGTTAGCAATCAGCCCCAGCATTTT	CSASGLGVSNQPQHF
TRBV19	TRBD1	.	TRBJ1-1	TGTGCCAGTAGTTCCCCCGCCCGGGACAGGGGCGCGGGCACTGAAGCTTTCTTT	CASSSPARDRGAGTEAFF
TRBV11-2	.	.	TRBJ2-5	TGTGCCAGCAGCTTAGATTCGGCTAGGTCGGAGACCCAGTACTTC	CASSLDSARSETQYF
TRBV12-3/TRBV12-4	.	.	TRBJ2-3	TGTGCCAGCAGTAGCGGAGACACAGATACGCAGTATTTT	CASSSGDTDTQYF
TRBV3-1/TRBV3-2	TRBD2	.	TRBJ2-3	TGTGCCAGCAGCCAAGTACCGCGGGGGTTTAGCACAGATACGCAGTATTTT	CASSQVPRGFSTDTQYF
TRBV13	TRBD2	.	TRBJ2-1	TGTGCCAGCAGCCTTAGCGGGAGCTCCTACAATGAGCAGTTCTTC	CASSLSGSSYNEQFF
TRBV6-6	.	.	TRBJ2-3	TGTGCCAGCAGTCTACAGGGAGCCGATACGCAGTATTTT	CASSLQGADTQYF
TRBV9	TRBD1	.	TRBJ2-5	TGTGCCAGCAGCCCTTATACGACAGGGTTAGAGACCCAGTACTTC	CASSPYTTGLETQYF
TRBV2	.	.	TRBJ2-5	TGTGCCAGCCTAGTGACTAGGAGAGAGACCCAGTACTTC	CASLVTRRETQYF
TRBV3-1/TRBV3-2	.	.	TRBJ2-1	TGTGCCAGCAGCCCGCGGGGATCCTACAATGAGCAGTTCTTC	CASSPRGSYNEQFF
TRBV5-4	.	once	TRBJ2-3	TGTGCCAGCAGCCGAGATACAGATACGCAGTATTTT	CASSRDTDTQYF
TRBV5-1	TRBD1	.	TRBJ1-2	TGCGCCAGCAGCTTGGGGACGACAGGGTTGGCTGGCTACACCTTC	CASSLGTTGLAGYTF
TRBV19	.	once	TRBJ1-2	TGTGCCAGTAGTATAGATGTCCAGGGCTATGGCTACACCTTC	CASSIDVQGYGYTF
TRBV24-1	TRBD2	.	TRBJ2-1	TGTGCCACCAGTGATTTGGGGACTAGCGGGGGCCGCTCGTACAATGAGCAGTTCTTC	CATSDLGTSGGRSYNEQFF
TRBV28	.	.	TRBJ2-5	TGTGCCAGCAGTTTTCACGGGTGGGCCCAGTACTTC	CASSFHGWAQYF
TRBV28	.	.	TRBJ1-2	TGTGCCAGCACCCTCGACAGGTCCTCTGGCTACACCTTC	CASTLDRSSGYTF
TRBV27	.	once	TRBJ2-3	TGTGCCAGCAGTTTATTCTCCCACCCACGGGGGGCTGCAGATACGCAGTATTTT	CASSLFSHPRGAADTQYF
TRBV3-1/TRBV3-2	.	.	TRBJ1-5	TGTGCCAGCAGCCAAGATTTCCAAGATGAGGGTCAGCCCCAGCATTTT	CASSQDFQDEGQPQHF
TRBV7-9	.	.	TRBJ2-7	TGTGCCAGCAGCTTAGATTCGTCCCGAGACTACGAGCAGTACTTC	CASSLDSSRDYEQYF
TRBV28	.	.	TRBJ2-3	TGTGCCAGCACCCCCTGGACAGGGAGGGCAGATACGCAGTATTTT	CASTPWTGRADTQYF
TRBV6-5	.	.	TRBJ1-6	TGTGCCAGCAGTACAGGTTGGAGAAATTCACCCCTCCACTTT	CASSTGWRNSPLHF
TRBV4-1	.	.	TRBJ2-2	TGCGCCAGCAGACCAAGCGGGACAGGGAACACCGGGGAGCTGTTTTTT	CASRPSGTGNTGELFF
TRBV14	.	.	TRBJ1-5	TGTGCCAGCAGCCAATATAATCAGCCCCAGCATTTT	CASSQYNQPQHF
TRBV7-8	.	.	TRBJ2-3	TGTGCCAGCAGCTTAAACCCGGGGACTTTCACAGATACGCAGTATTTT	CASSLNPGTFTDTQYF
TRBV7-3	TRBD1	.	TRBJ2-2	TGTGCCAGCAGTCGGGACAGGGTTACCGGGGAGCTGTTTTTT	CASSRDRVTGELFF
TRBV27	.	.	TRBJ2-3	TGTGCCAGCAGTTTATTGTTGGCAGGCGGGGCAGATACGCAGTATTTT	CASSLLLAGGADTQYF
TRBV6-6	.	.	TRBJ1-3	TGTGCCAGCAGTTATACAGGCCGCTCTGGAAACACCATATATTTT	CASSYTGRSGNTIYF
TRBV20-1	.	.	TRBJ2-5	TGCAGTGCCCTGAGGGGGGAGACCCAGTACTTC	CSALRGETQYF
TRBV7-8	.	.	TRBJ2-7	TGTGCCAGCAGCTTAGTTGACATGAGCTCCTACGAGCAGTACTTC	CASSLVDMSSYEQYF
TRBV11-2	TRBD2	.	TRBJ2-3	TGTGCCAGCAGCTTATCTAGCGGGGGGGAGTATACGCAGTATTTT	CASSLSSGGEYTQYF
TRBV4-2	TRBD1	.	TRBJ2-1	TGTGCCAGCAGCCCCGTCAGGGGGACCTACAATGAGCAGTTCTTC	CASSPVRGTYNEQFF
TRBV27	TRBD1	.	TRBJ2-7	TGTGCCAGCAGTGGCCTCGGACAGGGGGCCTACGAGCAGTACTTC	CASSGLGQGAYEQYF